A single sample gave rise to the 32 T cell receptor beta chains below, sequenced in a study of CD8+ T cells in alopecia areata. RNA was isolated and reverse transcribed to cDNA, the sequencing template. Libraries were prepared by immunoSEQ multiplex PCR; TCRdb keeps only in-frame clonotypes and omits some of them. This sample has approximately 89,000 clones, with roughly 51% found just once. The sequenced sample was NKG2D-high CD8+ T cells sorted from blood. Receptors were obtained from a human donor with alopecia areata.

This clone was seen once. The genes are TRBV29-1 and TRBJ1-2; unclear D gene. The CDR3 covers 13 residues. The germline gives CDR1 SQVTM, CDR2 ANQGSEA. Deletions cut 7 bases from V and 2 bases from J, with 14 bases between. For the CDR3, the DNA is TGCAGCGCCCCCCCGGACGACAACTATGGCTACACCTTC. It translates to CSAPPDDNYGYTF. Drawing the rest from reference TRBV29-1 and TRBJ1-2, the complete variable domain is SAVISQKPSRDICQRGTSLTIQCQVDSQVTMMFWYRQQPGQSLTLIATANQGSEATYESGFVIDKFPISRPNLTFSTLTVSNMSPEDSSIYLCSAPPDDNYGYTFGSGTRLTVV.

This chain connects TRBV29-1 to TRBJ2-3, with TRBD1 matching over 9 bases. V was pared by 7 bases and J by 0 bases, with 14 bases of the junction left unmatched. The CDR3 has 17 residues. Germline CDR1 SQVTM, CDR2 ANQGSEA. This chain's CDR3 is CSGAGTGLGQSTDTQYF. CDR3 nucleotides: TGCAGCGGCGCCGGGACAGGGTTAGGCCAGAGCACAGATACGCAGTATTTT.

The chain joins TRBV28 to TRBJ1-1, with 8 bases identical to TRBD1. After removal of 6 bases from V and 2 bases from J, the junction contained 11 bases not matched to a gene. Germline V gene data show CDR1 as MDHEN and CDR2 as SYDVKM. The CDR3 has 16 residues. The chain's CDR3 is CASREIGQGQNTEAFF. CDR3 coding DNA: TGTGCCAGCAGAGAAATAGGACAGGGCCAAAACACTGAAGCTTTCTTT. The whole variable domain, remainder taken from reference TRBV28 and TRBJ1-1, is DVKVTQSSRYLVKRTGEKVFLECVQDMDHENMFWYRQDPGLGLRLIYFSYDVKMKEKGDIPEGYSVSREKKERFSLILESASTNQTSMYLCASREIGQGQNTEAFFGQGTRLTVV.

The chain carries TRBV5-1 and TRBJ2-1, with TRBD2 matching over 12 bases. Germline CDR1 and CDR2: SGHRS and YFSETQ. There are 17 residues in the CDR3. The J segment lost 3 bases and the V segment lost 4 bases, leaving 8 bases of the junction unmatched. The CDR3, as DNA: TGCGCCAGCAGCCCACCTAGCGGGGGGGCAGTCTACAATGAGCAGTTCTTC. Translated, it gives CASSPPSGGAVYNEQFF.

V and J are TRBV7-6 and TRBJ2-5, with 8 bases aligning to TRBD1. The CDR3 consists of 14 residues. After removal of 6 bases from V and 4 bases from J, the junction contained 7 bases not matched to a gene. Germline CDR1 and CDR2: SGHVS and FNYEAQ. This chain's CDR3 is CASSPSQGAETQYF. Written as DNA, the CDR3 is TGTGCCAGCAGTCCTAGCCAGGGGGCAGAGACCCAGTACTTC.

This chain links TRBV27 with TRBJ2-5; 9 bases agree with TRBD1. CDR3 length equals 14 residues. Germline loops: CDR1 MNHEY, CDR2 SMNVEV (reference sequence). After removal of 9 bases from V and 5 bases from J, the junction contained 10 bases not matched to a gene. CDR3 sequence reads: CASRDREMGETQYF. The CDR3 nucleotides read TGTGCCAGTAGGGACAGGGAAATGGGGGAGACCCAGTACTTC.

This rearrangement joins TRBV29-1 to TRBJ1-1; D is undetermined. The V and J ends lost 5 bases and 1 base respectively, with 11 bases between them. Germline-derived CDR1 and CDR2 are SQVTM and ANQGSEA. The CDR3 loop spans 13 amino acids. CDR3 DNA: TGCAGCGTTTGGCTCTTTTCGAACACTGAAGCTTTCTTT. Its translation: CSVWLFSNTEAFF.

The rearrangement links TRBV6-5 to TRBJ2-7; 7 nucleotides line up with TRBD1. CDR3 length: 14 amino acids. J was trimmed by 7 bases and V by 7 bases; bases with no gene match: 13. The germline V gene has CDR1 MNHEY and CDR2 SVGAGI. The CDR3 sequence is CASNTGTDLREQYF. The CDR3 nucleotides are TGTGCCAGCAACACCGGGACAGACCTACGAGAGCAGTACTTC.

The chain links TRBV9 to TRBJ2-4, with D possibly matching TRBD1 (6 bases). Germline V gene data show CDR1 as SGDLS and CDR2 as YYNGEE. With 3 bases removed from V and 7 bases from J, the gap between germline ends came to 14 bases. CDR3 length: 14 residues. CDR3 residues: CASSGQGTGNIQYF. CDR3 bases: TGTGCCAGCAGCGGGCAGGGGACGGGGAACATTCAGTACTTC.

This clone has a count of ten or more. The same CDR3 arises from other DNA sequences in this sample as well. This chain joins TRBV19 and TRBJ1-1, with D uncertain. Trimming stripped 7 bases from V and 1 base from J, with 7 bases between. Per germline, CDR1 LNHDA and CDR2 SQIVND (reference sequence). This CDR3 is 12 amino acids long. CDR3 sequence (DNA): TGTGCCAGTACCCCAGGGAACACTGAAGCTTTCTTT. This codes for CASTPGNTEAFF.

This rearrangement joins TRBV7-9 to TRBJ2-7; tentatively, D is TRBD1 (5 bases). V was clipped by 1 base and J by 4 bases, with 8 bases between them. CDR3 length: 13 residues. From germline, CDR1 is SEHNR and CDR2 FQNEAQ (reference sequence). The CDR3 reads CASSLEDTYEQYF. In DNA form, the CDR3 reads TGTGCCAGCAGCTTAGAGGACACTTACGAGCAGTACTTC.

The chain joins TRBV29-1 to TRBJ1-1; D uncertain. CDR3 size: 12 residues. CDR1 is SQVTM and CDR2 is ANQGSEA in the germline V gene. V lost 6 bases and J 2 bases, leaving 10 bases between the germline ends. CDR3 sequence (DNA): TGCAGCGTCGGGAGAGGAAACACTGAAGCTTTCTTT. The encoded protein is CSVGRGNTEAFF.

The chain employs TRBV11-2 and TRBJ2-7, with 10 bases fitting TRBD2. CDR3 length: 14 residues. Germline-derived CDR1 and CDR2 are SGHAT and FQNNGV. Unmatched junction bases numbered 2, after V lost 3 bases and J lost 3 bases. DNA for the CDR3: TGTGCCAGCAGCTTCGCTAGCGGGAGCTACGAGCAGTACTTC. Its translation: CASSFASGSYEQYF.

This chain links TRBV4-1 with TRBJ2-1; no definite D call. Germline V gives CDR1 MGHRA, CDR2 YSYEKL. V gave up 2 bases and J gave up 8 bases, with 19 bases separating them. The CDR3 covers 16 residues. CDR3 in DNA: TGCGCCAGCAGCCAAAAACCCCCTAGTCCCCGAGATGAGCAGTTCTTC. It specifies CASSQKPPSPRDEQFF.

The chain uses TRBV5-1 and TRBJ2-7; 7 nucleotides line up with TRBD1. This CDR3 comprises 15 residues. V was clipped by 0 bases and J by 2 bases; unmatched bases: 5. Germline V gene lookup returns CDR1 SGHRS and CDR2 YFSETQ. The CDR3 loop reads CASSLEAGQAYEQYF. The CDR3 DNA reads TGCGCCAGCAGCTTGGAAGCCGGACAGGCCTACGAGCAGTACTTC.

This clone was picked up a small number of times. This chain links TRBV13 with TRBJ2-3, with 9 nucleotides matching TRBD2. After removal of 5 bases from V and 4 bases from J, the junction contained 16 bases not matched to a gene. The germline gives CDR1 PRHDT, CDR2 FYEKMQ (reference sequence). The CDR3 consists of 18 residues. This CDR3 is CASSAGLGSAGGADTQYF. The DNA of the CDR3 is TGTGCCAGCAGCGCAGGACTCGGGTCAGCGGGGGGAGCAGATACGCAGTATTTT.

This rearrangement joins TRBV28 to TRBJ2-7; 8 bases fit TRBD1. CDR3 length: 16 amino acids. J lost 0 bases, V lost 5 bases, and 9 bases had no gene match. In germline, CDR1 is MDHEN, CDR2 SYDVKM. The CDR3 spells CASSPPDRGSSYEQYF. The CDR3 DNA reads as TGTGCCAGCAGTCCCCCCGACAGGGGAAGCTCCTACGAGCAGTACTTC. The full variable domain, with the rest looked up from reference TRBV28 and TRBJ2-7, is DVKVTQSSRYLVKRTGEKVFLECVQDMDHENMFWYRQDPGLGLRLIYFSYDVKMKEKGDIPEGYSVSREKKERFSLILESASTNQTSMYLCASSPPDRGSSYEQYFGPGTRLTVT.

This sequence joins TRBV30 and TRBJ1-1; TRBD1 is a possible D gene (6 bases). Germline lookup yields CDR1 GTSNPN and CDR2 SVGIG (reference sequence). This CDR3 region has 15 residues. Trimming removed 4 bases at V and 3 bases at J, with 18 bases between. The CDR3: CAWTPPGGGDTEAFF. The DNA for the CDR3 is TGTGCCTGGACTCCACCGGGAGGGGGGGACACTGAAGCTTTCTTT.

V and J are TRBV5-4 and TRBJ2-1, with TRBD2 identical over 7 bases. The CDR3 covers 14 residues. V lost 0 bases to trimming and J lost 9 bases; unmatched junction nucleotides: 6. CDR1 and CDR2 (germline): SGHNT, YYREEE (reference sequence). The CDR3 protein is CASSLVQRGSEQFF. The CDR3 DNA is TGTGCCAGCAGCTTGGTTCAGCGGGGAAGTGAGCAGTTCTTC.

The chain is built from TRBV29-1 and TRBJ2-3; TRBD2 matches 8 bases. Germline CDR1 and CDR2: SQVTM and ANQGSEA. J was trimmed by 0 bases and V by 7 bases; bases with no gene match: 9. The CDR3 is 15 amino acids. In DNA, the CDR3 is TGCAGCGCCAACGGACTAGCCCCTAGCACAGATACGCAGTATTTT. It encodes CSANGLAPSTDTQYF.

V and J are TRBV27 and TRBJ2-1, with a tentative D call TRBD2 (6 bases). Looked up from germline, CDR1 is MNHEY and CDR2 is SMNVEV (reference sequence). The CDR3 sequence is 14 residues long. V lost 8 bases to trimming and J lost 4 bases, with 15 bases between them. As DNA, the CDR3 is TGTGCCAGCGGCCCGGGACTCTCTTACAATGAGCAGTTCTTC. Translated: CASGPGLSYNEQFF.

This clone was picked up a small number of times. The CDR3: CSVEDSQTPGGYTF. DNA for the CDR3: TGCAGCGTTGAAGATTCCCAGACTCCCGGTGGCTACACCTTC. This rearrangement joins TRBV29-1 to TRBJ1-2, with D unresolved. V was shortened by 0 bases and J by 7 bases, with 15 bases between the two germline ends. Germline values: CDR1 SQVTM, CDR2 ANQGSEA. CDR3 length: 14 residues.

CDR3 sequence (DNA): TGCGCCAGCAGCCAAGAAGGGGGTGGAGGCAATGAGCAGTTCTTC. Its protein product is CASSQEGGGGNEQFF. V gene TRBV4-3 combines with J gene TRBJ2-1; D is perhaps TRBD1 (6 bases). The CDR3 totals 15 residues. Looked up from germline, CDR1 is LGHNA and CDR2 is YSLEER. Trimming pared 0 bases from V and 6 bases from J, leaving 12 bases between.

This clone was seen a few times. The chain carries TRBV29-1 and TRBJ1-2; 8 positions match TRBD1. The CDR3 covers 13 residues. Germline V gives CDR1 SQVTM, CDR2 ANQGSEA. Trimming cost V 3 bases and J 2 bases; bases outside gene matches: 2. This CDR3 reads CSVETGANYGYTF. CDR3 nucleotides: TGCAGCGTTGAGACAGGGGCCAACTATGGCTACACCTTC.

The chain recombines TRBV5-1 with TRBJ2-7; 9 nucleotides agree with TRBD2. V dropped 5 bases and J dropped 4; count of bases not matched to a gene: 7. This CDR3 has 14 amino acids. Germline V lookup: CDR1 SGHRS, CDR2 YFSETQ. Here the CDR3 DNA reads TGCGCCAGCAGAACGACTAGCGGAGATTACGAGCAGTACTTC. This gives the protein CASRTTSGDYEQYF. Based on the CDR3 plus reference TRBV5-1 and TRBJ2-7, the full variable domain is KAGVTQTPRYLIKTRGQQVTLSCSPISGHRSVSWYQQTPGQGLQFLFEYFSETQRNKGNFPGRFSGRQFSNSRSEMNVSTLELGDSALYLCASRTTSGDYEQYFGPGTRLTVT.

In nucleotides, the CDR3 is TGTGCCTGGAAACCCGGAACCAGATGGCCCTACGAGCAGTACTTC. Amino acids: CAWKPGTRWPYEQYF. J is TRBJ2-7 and V is TRBV30; D remains unclear. This CDR3 is built from 15 residues. CDR1 is GTSNPN and CDR2 is SVGIG in the germline V gene (reference sequence). V shed 4 bases and J shed 2 bases, with 18 bases lying between them.

This clone was picked up one time. V is TRBV29-1 and J is TRBJ2-1, with D possibly TRBD2 on 5 matching bases. The V and J ends lost 2 bases and 2 bases respectively, with 13 bases between them. The germline CDR1 and CDR2 sequences are SQVTM and ANQGSEA. The CDR3 has 15 residues. The CDR3 sequence: CSVETGWEPYNEQFF. The CDR3 bases are TGCAGCGTTGAAACGGGGTGGGAACCCTACAATGAGCAGTTCTTC.

This rearrangement joins TRBV29-1 to TRBJ2-1; 10 bases map to TRBD2. CDR1 is SQVTM, CDR2 ANQGSEA, per germline. The CDR3 spans 13 residues. V trimming: 7 bases; J trimming: 4 bases; junction bases outside the gene matches: 4. The CDR3 region has the DNA TGCAGCGCGACTAGCGGGCGTTACAATGAGCAGTTCTTC. Its protein product is CSATSGRYNEQFF.

This clone has just a few counts. The J gene is TRBJ2-7, the V gene TRBV29-1; D could derive from TRBD1 or TRBD2 (6 bases each). The CDR3 runs to 13 residues. Germline CDR1 reads SQVTM; CDR2 reads ANQGSEA. Trimming removed 6 bases from V and 2 bases from J, with 14 bases in between. The chain's CDR3 is CSVRDTFTYEQYF. CDR3 DNA: TGCAGCGTGCGGGACACGTTTACCTACGAGCAGTACTTC.

The chain recombines TRBV5-1 with TRBJ2-1, with 7 bases identical to TRBD2. Per germline, CDR1 SGHRS and CDR2 YFSETQ. The junction had 4 bases not matched to a gene; V was cut back by 4 bases and J by 3 bases. The CDR3 is 14 residues long. CDR3 sequence (DNA): TGCGCCAGCAGCGACGGACTAGACTACAATGAGCAGTTCTTC. It translates to CASSDGLDYNEQFF.

Of note for this clone: The same CDR3 can be traced to other DNA sequences in this sample. The chain has TRBV9 and TRBJ2-3; no clear D. From germline, CDR1 is SGDLS and CDR2 YYNGEE. The V and J ends lost 0 bases and 6 bases respectively, with 2 bases between them. The CDR3 is made up of 11 amino acids. The CDR3 protein is CASSVGDTQYF. The DNA of the CDR3 is TGTGCCAGCAGCGTAGGTGATACGCAGTATTTT.

The chain recombines TRBV5-1 with TRBJ2-7, with D unresolved. The CDR3 extends over 12 amino acids. From germline, CDR1 is SGHRS and CDR2 YFSETQ. Trimming took 4 bases from V and 3 from J, leaving 8 bases between them. The CDR3 here is CASSPEHYEQYF. The CDR3 DNA sequence: TGCGCCAGCAGCCCGGAGCACTACGAGCAGTACTTC.